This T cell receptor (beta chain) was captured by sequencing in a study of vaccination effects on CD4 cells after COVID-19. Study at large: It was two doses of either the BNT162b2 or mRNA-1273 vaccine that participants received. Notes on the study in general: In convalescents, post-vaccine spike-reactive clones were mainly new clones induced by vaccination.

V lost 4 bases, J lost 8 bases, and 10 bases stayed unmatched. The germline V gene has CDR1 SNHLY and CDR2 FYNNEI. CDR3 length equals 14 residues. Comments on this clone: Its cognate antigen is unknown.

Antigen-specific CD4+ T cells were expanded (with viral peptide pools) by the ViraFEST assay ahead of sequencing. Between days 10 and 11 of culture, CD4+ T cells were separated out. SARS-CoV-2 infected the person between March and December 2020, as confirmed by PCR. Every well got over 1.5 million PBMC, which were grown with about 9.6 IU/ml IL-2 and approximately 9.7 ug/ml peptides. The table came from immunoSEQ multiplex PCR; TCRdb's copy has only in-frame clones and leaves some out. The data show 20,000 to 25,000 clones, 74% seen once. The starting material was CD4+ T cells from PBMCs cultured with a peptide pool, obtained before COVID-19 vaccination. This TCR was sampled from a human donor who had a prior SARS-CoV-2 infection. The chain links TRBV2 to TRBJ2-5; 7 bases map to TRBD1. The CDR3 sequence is CASSARQGGDTQYF. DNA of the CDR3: TGTGCCAGCAGTGCTAGACAGGGTGGGGATACCCAGTACTTC.